These 27 T cell receptor beta chains were all obtained from the same sample, sequenced in a study of blood T cell repertoires in COVID-19. Sequencing used immunoSEQ multiplex PCR; TCRdb keeps in-frame clones, though not all of them. The data contain roughly 81,000 clones, 91% of them seen just once; the ten biggest clones take up 1.5% to 2%. Sequenced sample: peripheral blood. The receptors were gathered from a woman aged 45 to 65 in a cohort sampled during active COVID-19.

This chain joins TRBV5-1 and TRBJ2-2, with D maybe TRBD2 (6 bases). From germline, CDR1 is SGHRS and CDR2 YFSETQ. This CDR3 comprises 15 residues. V lost 2 bases to trimming and J lost 1 base, with 9 bases between them. The CDR3 here is CASSLRAGNTGELFF. Here the CDR3 DNA reads TGCGCCAGCAGCTTAAGAGCGGGGAACACCGGGGAGCTGTTTTTT. The variable domain in full, with the rest retrieved from reference TRBV5-1 and TRBJ2-2, is KAGVTQTPRYLIKTRGQQVTLSCSPISGHRSVSWYQQTPGQGLQFLFEYFSETQRNKGNFPGRFSGRQFSNSRSEMNVSTLELGDSALYLCASSLRAGNTGELFFGEGSRLTVL.

V and J are TRBV27 and TRBJ2-2; 7 bases align to TRBD2. The CDR3 runs to 15 residues. Trimming cost V 4 bases and J 6 bases; bases outside gene matches: 8. Germline CDR1 MNHEY, CDR2 SMNVEV (reference sequence). CDR3 in DNA: TGTGCCAGCAGTTATGGACTAGGAGTTTCCGGGGAGCTGTTTTTT. Translation gives CASSYGLGVSGELFF.

This chain links TRBV27 with TRBJ1-1, with 9 bases aligning to TRBD1. V shed 6 bases, J shed 4 bases, and the junction held 6 bases outside the gene matches. CDR1 and CDR2 (germline): MNHEY, SMNVEV (reference sequence). This CDR3 spans 14 amino acids. In DNA form, the CDR3 reads TGTGCCAGCAGCTGGGACAGGGAAGGCACTGAAGCTTTCTTT. As protein: CASSWDREGTEAFF.

This rearrangement joins TRBV6-1 to TRBJ1-2; no firm D call. Per germline, CDR1 MNHNS and CDR2 SASEGT. Trimming cost V 2 bases and J 3 bases, with 7 bases left between them. The CDR3 spans 13 residues. The CDR3 here is CASSETDYYGYTF. CDR3 DNA sequence: TGTGCCAGCAGTGAAACCGACTACTATGGCTACACCTTC.

This sequence joins TRBV5-1 and TRBJ2-1; 7 bases line up with TRBD1. The CDR3 spans 16 residues. From germline, CDR1 is SGHRS and CDR2 YFSETQ. J lost 5 bases, V lost 3 bases, and 11 bases had no gene match. The CDR3 nucleotides are TGCGCCAGCAGCTCCGCAACAGACAGGGCGGACAATGAGCAGTTCTTC. It codes for CASSSATDRADNEQFF. Complete variable domain (other parts from reference TRBV5-1 and TRBJ2-1): KAGVTQTPRYLIKTRGQQVTLSCSPISGHRSVSWYQQTPGQGLQFLFEYFSETQRNKGNFPGRFSGRQFSNSRSEMNVSTLELGDSALYLCASSSATDRADNEQFFGPGTRLTVL.

In this sample, this clone turned up a few times. V usage is TRBV4-1 and J usage is TRBJ2-3; 10 bases agree with TRBD2. The germline gives CDR1 MGHRA, CDR2 YSYEKL. V dropped 1 base and J dropped 2; count of bases not matched to a gene: 15. This CDR3 has 20 residues. The CDR3 coding sequence is TGCGCCAGCAGCCAAGCCCAGGGGCTAGCGGGAGCCAAGGACACAGATACGCAGTATTTT. Protein: CASSQAQGLAGAKDTDTQYF.

The V and J genes are TRBV19 and TRBJ1-2, with TRBD1 identical over 10 bases. J lost 8 bases, V lost 8 bases, and 17 bases had no gene match. CDR1 is LNHDA and CDR2 is SQIVND in the germline V gene (reference sequence). This CDR3 is built from 16 residues. In DNA form, the CDR3 reads TGTGCCAGTCGTTGGGACAGGGGCAGTTCAATAGGGGGCTACACCTTC. Translation gives CASRWDRGSSIGGYTF.

The chain uses TRBV6-2 or TRBV6-3 and TRBJ2-2; maybe TRBD1 (5 bases). Trimming removed 2 bases from V and 11 bases from J, with 9 bases in between. Per the germline V gene, CDR1 is MNHEY and CDR2 is SVGEGT. The CDR3 has 12 amino acids. CDR3 bases: TGTGCCAGCAGTTACAGGCAGGGAGAGCTGTTTTTT. Amino acid sequence: CASSYRQGELFF.

The rearrangement links TRBV18 to TRBJ1-3; D gene uncertain. V shed 0 bases and J shed 2 bases, with 8 bases lying between them. Germline V CDR1 and CDR2: KGHSH, LQKENI. The CDR3 is 15 residues long. The chain's CDR3 is CASSPPGVAGNTIYF. The DNA for the CDR3 is TGTGCCAGCTCACCACCCGGGGTAGCTGGAAACACCATATATTTT. Combining the CDR3 with reference TRBV18 and TRBJ1-3 gives the whole variable domain NAGVMQNPRHLVRRRGQEARLRCSPMKGHSHVYWYRQLPEEGLKFMVYLQKENIIDESGMPKERFSAEFPKEGPSILRIQQVVRGDSAAYFCASSPPGVAGNTIYFGEGSWLTVV.

The chain employs TRBV6-6 and TRBJ1-3; possible D gene TRBD1, 6 bases. The CDR3 loop spans 14 amino acids. V was cut by 6 bases and J by 4 bases, with 13 bases left in between. The V gene's germline CDR1 is MNHNY and CDR2 SVGAGI (reference sequence). The CDR3 loop reads CASSRTEEGNTIYF. DNA of the CDR3: TGTGCCAGCAGCAGGACAGAGGAAGGAAACACCATATATTTT.

This chain links TRBV18 with TRBJ2-1, with 7 bases lining up with TRBD1. Germline V CDR1 and CDR2: KGHSH, LQKENI. J was trimmed by 8 bases and V by 0 bases; bases with no gene match: 10. This CDR3 spans 16 amino acids. As DNA, the CDR3 is TGTGCCAGCTCACCACCGTGGAGACAGGGCGGTCATGAGCAGTTCTTC. Protein sequence: CASSPPWRQGGHEQFF. Complete variable domain (other parts from reference TRBV18 and TRBJ2-1): NAGVMQNPRHLVRRRGQEARLRCSPMKGHSHVYWYRQLPEEGLKFMVYLQKENIIDESGMPKERFSAEFPKEGPSILRIQQVVRGDSAAYFCASSPPWRQGGHEQFFGPGTRLTVL.

This clone was observed a few times. The chain couples TRBV24-1 to TRBJ1-1; 8 nucleotides align to TRBD1. Germline lookup yields CDR1 KGHDR and CDR2 SFDVKD. The CDR3 runs to 15 residues. J gave up 3 bases and V 2 bases, and 4 bases lay outside the gene matches. The DNA of the CDR3 is TGTGCCACCAGTGATTCCCGACAGGGGTACACTGAAGCTTTCTTT. The encoded protein is CATSDSRQGYTEAFF.

This chain uses TRBV28 with TRBJ2-7, with D maybe TRBD2 (5 bases). Trimming removed 6 bases from V and 5 bases from J, with 17 bases in between. The CDR3 is made up of 14 amino acids. Germline CDR1 MDHEN, CDR2 SYDVKM. This CDR3 reads CASRGVRARNEQYF. CDR3 sequence (DNA): TGTGCCAGCAGGGGAGTACGGGCGAGGAACGAGCAGTACTTC.

The chain couples TRBV4-1 to TRBJ1-1; 8 nucleotides agree with TRBD1. Trimming at V came to 4 bases and at J to 11 bases, leaving 6 bases not matched to a gene. This CDR3 comprises 12 residues. The germline V gene encodes CDR1 MGHRA and CDR2 YSYEKL. The chain's CDR3 is CASSPDRARAFF. DNA of the CDR3: TGCGCCAGCAGCCCGGACAGGGCCCGGGCTTTCTTT.

For the CDR3, the DNA is TGTGCCTGGAGTGTAGGGGGAAGGGGCGTAGACTATGGCTACACCTTC. Amino acids: CAWSVGGRGVDYGYTF. The rearrangement joins TRBV30 to TRBJ1-2; tentative D call: TRBD1 (6 bases). CDR3 size: 16 residues. The V and J ends lost 0 bases and 3 bases respectively, with 17 bases between them. Germline V CDR1 and CDR2: GTSNPN, SVGIG (reference sequence).

The V call is TRBV19, the J call TRBJ2-5; D perhaps matches TRBD2 (6 bases). Trimming removed 3 bases at V and 2 bases at J, with 16 bases between. The germline CDR1 and CDR2 sequences are LNHDA and SQIVND (reference sequence). The CDR3 is 16 amino acids. CDR3 sequence reads: CASSILGSPQQETQYF. In nucleotides, the CDR3 is TGTGCCAGTAGTATCCTCGGGAGTCCCCAGCAAGAGACCCAGTACTTC.

CDR3 nucleotide sequence: TGTGCCAGCAGCTTGGGGCTAGCGGGAGCGGGAACCTACGAGCAGTACTTC. This codes for CASSLGLAGAGTYEQYF. The chain carries TRBV5-5 and TRBJ2-7; TRBD2 matches 10 bases. Germline loops: CDR1 SGHKS, CDR2 YYEKEE (reference sequence). The J segment lost 2 bases and the V segment lost 0 bases, leaving 8 bases of the junction unmatched. The CDR3 runs to 17 residues.

The V gene is TRBV3-1 (or the pseudogene TRBV3-2), the J gene TRBJ2-7; 10 nucleotides line up with TRBD2. With 6 bases clipped from V and 5 bases from J, the junction kept 4 bases outside the gene matches. The CDR3 consists of 13 residues. CDR1 and CDR2 (germline): LGHDT, YNNKEL (reference sequence). The CDR3 DNA follows: TGTGCCAGCAGGCCTAGCGGGAGCCACGAGCAGTACTTC. Protein: CASRPSGSHEQYF.

This clone was found once. V and J are TRBV3-1 (or the pseudogene TRBV3-2) and TRBJ1-2; perhaps TRBD1 as D (6 bases). This CDR3 contains 14 residues. Germline assignment: CDR1 LGHDT and CDR2 YNNKEL (reference sequence). Trimming pared 0 bases from V and 7 bases from J, leaving 12 bases between. CDR3 loop: CASSQEQGFGGYTF. The CDR3 region has the DNA TGTGCCAGCAGCCAAGAACAGGGTTTCGGTGGCTACACCTTC.

This chain joins TRBV18 and TRBJ2-7, with 7 bases fitting TRBD1. Germline CDR1 is KGHSH and CDR2 is LQKENI. The CDR3 contains 14 residues. Trimming at V came to 2 bases and at J to 7 bases, leaving 8 bases not matched to a gene. In DNA form, the CDR3 reads TGTGCCAGCTCACCAGGGACAGAGTCCGGGGAGCAGTACTTC. Translated, it gives CASSPGTESGEQYF.

The chain has TRBV5-1 and TRBJ2-3; 8 bases align to TRBD2. J gave up 5 bases and V 4 bases, and 9 bases lay outside the gene matches. This CDR3 has 15 residues. The germline gives CDR1 SGHRS, CDR2 YFSETQ. The CDR3 DNA is TGCGCCAGCAGCCGGGGGGGCGCGAATAGAGATACGCAGTATTTT. Translating it yields CASSRGGANRDTQYF.

This clone was detected only a few times. The chain carries TRBV10-1 and TRBJ2-5; D is ambiguous. This CDR3 spans 13 amino acids. CDR1 WNHNN and CDR2 SYGVQD come from the germline V gene (reference sequence). Deletions cut 0 bases from V and 6 bases from J, with 8 bases between. Written as DNA, the CDR3 is TGCGCCAGCAGTGAGTCGAATGGCAAGACCCAGTACTTC. Translating gives CASSESNGKTQYF.

The chain employs TRBV28 and TRBJ1-5; D not resolved. V was pared by 6 bases and J by 2 bases, with 14 bases between. CDR3 size: 15 residues. Germline V CDR1 and CDR2: MDHEN, SYDVKM. This CDR3 reads CASSELTGGNQPQHF. CDR3 nucleotides: TGTGCCAGCAGCGAGCTGACGGGAGGCAATCAGCCCCAGCATTTT. Complete variable domain (other parts from reference TRBV28 and TRBJ1-5): DVKVTQSSRYLVKRTGEKVFLECVQDMDHENMFWYRQDPGLGLRLIYFSYDVKMKEKGDIPEGYSVSREKKERFSLILESASTNQTSMYLCASSELTGGNQPQHFGDGTRLSIL.

The chain has TRBV28 and TRBJ1-5, with 10 bases identical to TRBD1. J gave up 4 bases and V 2 bases, and 5 bases lay outside the gene matches. There are 16 residues in the CDR3. The germline CDR1 and CDR2 sequences are MDHEN and SYDVKM. The CDR3 DNA reads TGTGCCAGCAGTTTAGGGACAGGGGTCGGAAATCAGCCCCAGCATTTT. It codes for CASSLGTGVGNQPQHF.

The gene calls are TRBV6-5 and TRBJ1-1; 10 bases agree with TRBD1. V was pared by 6 bases and J by 3 bases, with 7 bases of the junction left unmatched. From germline, CDR1 is MNHEY and CDR2 SVGAGI. The CDR3 is 15 amino acids. The CDR3 nucleotides are TGTGCCAGCAGGGAGACAGGGGGCGCGGACACTGAAGCTTTCTTT. The encoded protein is CASRETGGADTEAFF.

This chain uses TRBV6-1 with TRBJ2-7; the match to TRBD2 covers 10 bases. The CDR3 totals 15 residues. Germline CDR1 is MNHNS and CDR2 is SASEGT. J gave up 1 base and V 6 bases, and 6 bases lay outside the gene matches. CDR3 sequence (DNA): TGTGCCAGCAGCCAAGGACTAGCGGAGTCCTACGAGCAGTACTTC. Translated: CASSQGLAESYEQYF.

This clone was detected only once. The genes are TRBV6-6 and TRBJ2-7; D may be TRBD1 (6 bases). The CDR3 is 16 amino acids. CDR1 is MNHNY, CDR2 SVGAGI, per germline (reference sequence). The ends were cut back, 6 bases at V and 0 bases at J, with 18 bases in the middle. Here the CDR3 reads CASSWGGQTASYEQYF. The CDR3 nucleotides are TGTGCCAGCAGCTGGGGCGGACAGACCGCCTCCTACGAGCAGTACTTC.